Listed here are 29 T cell receptor beta chains from one sample, sequenced in a study of T cell repertoires in cytomegalovirus infection. Via MiXCR, TCRdb re-called the reads, giving one row per CDR3 protein. The table records 250,000 to 300,000 distinct CDR3 sequences, approximately 9% of them present only once. Sequenced material: PBMCs. The receptors stem from a human donor in good health (CMV status not recorded). Some clones in this sample may be carry-over from other donors' samples.

This clonotype showed up just once. V gene TRBV19 combines with J gene TRBJ2-1; 11 bases fit TRBD2. The CDR3 totals 17 residues. Germline V CDR1 and CDR2: LNHDA, SQIVND (reference sequence). The junction had 6 bases not matched to a gene; V was cut back by 5 bases and J by 0 bases. In DNA, the CDR3 is TGTGCCAGTAGTGACTGGACTAGCGGGTACTCCTACAATGAGCAGTTCTTC. Its protein is CASSDWTSGYSYNEQFF. The full variable domain, with the rest looked up from reference TRBV19 and TRBJ2-1, is DGGITQSPKYLFRKEGQNVTLSCEQNLNHDAMYWYRQDPGQGLRLIYYSQIVNDFQKGDIAEGYSVSREKKESFPLTVTSAQKNPTAFYLCASSDWTSGYSYNEQFFGPGTRLTVL.

This chain connects TRBV29-1 to TRBJ2-3; D remains unclear. Trimming took 7 bases from V and 7 from J, leaving 12 bases between them. The germline CDR1 and CDR2 sequences are SQVTM and ANQGSEA. This CDR3 contains 11 residues. CDR3 nucleotide sequence: TGCAGCGCCCTAATTTTAAATACGCAGTATTTT. Translating gives CSALILNTQYF.

This clonotype has ten or more counts. The chain uses TRBV7-2 and TRBJ2-5; D gene ambiguous. CDR3 length: 13 residues. V lost 3 bases, J lost 2 bases, and 7 bases lay in between. Looked up from germline, CDR1 is SGHTA and CDR2 is FQGNSA. The CDR3 DNA follows: TGTGCCAGCAGCTTGGAGCAACAAGAGACCCAGTACTTC. Translating gives CASSLEQQETQYF. The full variable domain, completed using reference TRBV7-2 and TRBJ2-5, is GAGVSQSPSNKVTEKGKDVELRCDPISGHTALYWYRQSLGQGLEFLIYFQGNSAPDKSGLPSDRFSAERTGGSVSTLTIQRTQQEDSAVYLCASSLEQQETQYFGPGTRLLVL.

The sample holds one count of this clonotype. The chain is built from TRBV30 and TRBJ2-7; perhaps TRBD1 as D (5 bases). V lost 5 bases and J 6 bases, leaving 14 bases between the germline ends. Germline-derived CDR1 and CDR2 are GTSNPN and SVGIG (reference sequence). The CDR3 extends over 12 amino acids. CDR3 in amino acids: CAWAPGIFEQYF. The CDR3 coding sequence is TGTGCCTGGGCCCCAGGGATCTTCGAGCAGTACTTC.

This clonotype showed up many times. The chain links TRBV7-2 to TRBJ1-1; D unresolved. Germline lookup yields CDR1 SGHTA and CDR2 FQGNSA. The CDR3 is 13 amino acids. V was cut by 2 bases and J by 5 bases, with 9 bases left in between. The DNA for the CDR3 is TGTGCCAGCAGCTTACAGGCTCGAACTGAAGCTTTCTTT. Translated, it gives CASSLQARTEAFF.

In this sample, this clonotype turned up a few times. This chain joins TRBV7-2 and TRBJ2-4; D is ambiguous. There are 12 residues in the CDR3. In germline, CDR1 is SGHTA, CDR2 FQGNSA. Trimming cost V 4 bases and J 7 bases, with 8 bases left between them. The CDR3 loop reads CASSSGWNIQYF. The CDR3 DNA is TGTGCCAGCAGCTCAGGCTGGAACATTCAGTACTTC. The full variable domain, in which reference TRBV7-2 and TRBJ2-4 provide the parts outside the CDR3, is GAGVSQSPSNKVTEKGKDVELRCDPISGHTALYWYRQSLGQGLEFLIYFQGNSAPDKSGLPSDRFSAERTGGSVSTLTIQRTQQEDSAVYLCASSSGWNIQYFGAGTRLSVL.

The table lists this clonotype with many counts. The chain combines TRBV7-3 with TRBJ2-3; 10 bases agree with TRBD2. The V gene end was trimmed by 5 bases and the J gene end by 5 bases; junction bases not matched to a gene: 10. This CDR3 region has 16 residues. Germline V gene sequence: CDR1 SGHTA, CDR2 FQGTGA. CDR3 protein: CASSPRAGGPGDTQYF. The CDR3 DNA reads TGTGCCAGCAGCCCAAGAGCGGGGGGGCCAGGAGATACGCAGTATTTT.

This clonotype was recorded at least ten times. The rearrangement links TRBV7-6 to TRBJ1-2, with TRBD1 matching over 11 bases. The CDR3 is made up of 16 amino acids. Germline V gene data show CDR1 as SGHVS and CDR2 as FNYEAQ. Trimming at V came to 4 bases and at J to 3 bases, leaving 7 bases not matched to a gene. CDR3 DNA sequence: TGTGCCAGCAGCTCCTTACCGGGACAGGGGGACTATGGCTACACCTTC. Its protein product is CASSSLPGQGDYGYTF.

This clonotype showed up many times. This chain uses TRBV7-9 with TRBJ2-7, with 9 bases identical to TRBD2. V lost 7 bases and J lost 5; bases outside the gene matches: 18. Per the germline V gene, CDR1 is SEHNR and CDR2 is FQNEAQ (reference sequence). The CDR3 is 17 residues long. The CDR3 spells CASNPGWEAGGTHEQYF. For the CDR3, the DNA is TGTGCCAGCAATCCGGGATGGGAAGCGGGAGGAACCCACGAGCAGTACTTC.

This clonotype has at least ten counts. The rearrangement joins TRBV19 to TRBJ2-1; tentative D call: TRBD2 (6 bases). Trimming stripped 9 bases from V and 7 bases from J, with 19 bases between. Germline CDR1 and CDR2: LNHDA and SQIVND (reference sequence). There are 14 residues in the CDR3. The CDR3 here is CASHGRESRNEQFF. CDR3 bases: TGTGCCAGCCATGGGCGGGAATCGCGGAATGAGCAGTTCTTC. The full variable domain, completed using reference TRBV19 and TRBJ2-1, is DGGITQSPKYLFRKEGQNVTLSCEQNLNHDAMYWYRQDPGQGLRLIYYSQIVNDFQKGDIAEGYSVSREKKESFPLTVTSAQKNPTAFYLCASHGRESRNEQFFGPGTRLTVL.

The table lists this clonotype with many counts. This sequence joins TRBV7-2 and TRBJ2-7; 7 nucleotides align to TRBD1. This CDR3 is 15 amino acids long. The ends lost 0 bases at V and 5 bases at J; junction bases unmatched: 7. The germline gives CDR1 SGHTA, CDR2 FQGNSA. The CDR3 is CASSLAPTGTHEQYF. The CDR3 nucleotides are TGTGCCAGCAGCTTAGCCCCGACAGGGACGCACGAGCAGTACTTC.

The V call is TRBV14, the J call TRBJ1-4; 9 bases are shared with TRBD1. CDR3 length equals 17 residues. After removal of 2 bases from V and 0 bases from J, the junction contained 4 bases not matched to a gene. In germline, CDR1 is SGHDN, CDR2 FVKESK. CDR3 in DNA: TGTGCCAGCAGCCAACGACAGGGGGTTGCAACTAATGAAAAACTGTTTTTT. Protein: CASSQRQGVATNEKLFF.

In its sample, this clonotype was seen many times. The chain joins TRBV24-1 to TRBJ1-2, with a possible D match to TRBD1 (6 bases). This CDR3 spans 14 amino acids. Trimming pared 4 bases from V and 0 bases from J, leaving 8 bases between. CDR1 is KGHDR and CDR2 is SFDVKD in the germline V gene. CDR3 sequence: CATSDGGSNYGYTF. The CDR3 DNA reads as TGTGCCACCAGTGACGGGGGCTCTAACTATGGCTACACCTTC.

This clonotype was seen ten or more times. The junction and the germline gene differ at one end; a read error may be behind it. V gene TRBV7-2 combines with J gene TRBJ1-6; 9 nucleotides line up with TRBD1. This CDR3 has 14 residues. Germline CDR1 and CDR2: SGHTA and FQGNSA. CDR3 DNA sequence: TGTGCCAGCGGCTTGGGACAGGGATTGCCACCCCTCCACTTT. Translated: CASGLGQGLPPLHF.

At least ten counts were recorded for this clonotype. V usage is TRBV7-2 and J usage is TRBJ2-1; 8 bases agree with TRBD2. J lost 9 bases, V lost 0 bases, and 1 base had no gene match. This CDR3 is built from 13 residues. In germline, CDR1 is SGHTA, CDR2 FQGNSA. In DNA, the CDR3 is TGTGCCAGCAGCTTAGCGGCGGGAGGTGAGCAGTTCTTC. Its translation is CASSLAAGGEQFF.

This clonotype was seen many times. The CDR3 protein is CASSLGSGEGRLAGGYNEQFF. CDR3 in DNA: TGTGCCAGCAGCTTAGGGTCAGGGGAGGGTCGGCTAGCGGGAGGATACAATGAGCAGTTCTTC. V and J are TRBV7-8 and TRBJ2-1, with 11 positions matching TRBD2. This CDR3 contains 21 residues. The germline V gene encodes CDR1 SGHVS and CDR2 FQNEAQ. With V trimmed by 1 base and J by 4 bases, 18 bases remained unmatched.

Notes on this clonotype: This may be a read error: a much more frequent sequence differs by one nucleotide. The chain uses TRBV19 and TRBJ2-1; D may match TRBD1 or TRBD2 (5 bases each). The CDR3 consists of 13 residues. Germline loops: CDR1 LNHDA, CDR2 SQIVND (reference sequence). CDR3 nucleotides: TGTGCCAGTAGTGCCGGGACCAACAATGAGCTGTTCTTC. Translating it yields CASSAGTNNELFF.

At least ten counts were recorded for this clonotype. The chain employs TRBV5-1 and TRBJ2-5, with D possibly matching TRBD1 (5 bases). Germline CDR1 SGHRS, CDR2 YFSETQ. V lost 7 bases and J 1 base, leaving 11 bases between the germline ends. The CDR3 loop spans 13 amino acids. The CDR3 DNA reads TGCGCCAGCCATAGACAGATCCAAGAGACCCAGTACTTC. Translation: CASHRQIQETQYF.

This clonotype came up many times. The chain uses TRBV7-2 and TRBJ2-7; 8 bases match TRBD1. The CDR3 runs 15 residues. The V gene end was trimmed by 4 bases and the J gene end by 2 bases; junction bases not matched to a gene: 7. Germline V CDR1 and CDR2: SGHTA, FQGNSA. CDR3 loop: CASSSGQGNTYEQYF. CDR3 nucleotides: TGTGCCAGCAGCTCAGGACAGGGAAATACCTACGAGCAGTACTTC.

This clonotype was observed at least ten times. The V call is TRBV12-3 or TRBV12-4, the J call TRBJ1-4; D is unclear. The CDR3 is 13 amino acids. V gave up 2 bases and J gave up 7 bases, with 8 bases separating them. For the CDR3, the DNA is TGTGCCAGCAGTTTAAACGGGCGTGAAAAACTGTTTTTT. It is translated as CASSLNGREKLFF.

The gene calls are TRBV5-1 and TRBJ2-7, with D perhaps being TRBD1 or TRBD2 (5 bases each). The CDR3 runs to 14 residues. V lost 4 bases and J lost 0, with 11 bases in between. Germline V CDR1 and CDR2: SGHRS, YFSETQ. CDR3 in DNA: TGCGCCAGCAGCCCGGAAGGGACCTCCTACGAGCAGTACTTC. Translated: CASSPEGTSYEQYF.

This clonotype appeared many times. V and J are TRBV7-2 and TRBJ2-5; either TRBD1 or TRBD2 may fit D (5 bases each). This CDR3 region has 14 residues. Germline CDR1 is SGHTA and CDR2 is FQGNSA. V gave up 2 bases and J gave up 1 base, with 8 bases separating them. CDR3 loop: CASSLNGAQETQYF. The CDR3 DNA is TGTGCCAGCAGCTTAAACGGGGCCCAAGAGACCCAGTACTTC. The entire variable domain, with the rest obtained from reference TRBV7-2 and TRBJ2-5, is as follows: GAGVSQSPSNKVTEKGKDVELRCDPISGHTALYWYRQSLGQGLEFLIYFQGNSAPDKSGLPSDRFSAERTGGSVSTLTIQRTQQEDSAVYLCASSLNGAQETQYFGPGTRLLVL.

This sequence joins TRBV10-3 and TRBJ2-7; the D gene is possibly TRBD2 (5 bases). V lost 10 bases and J 6 bases, leaving 19 bases between the germline ends. This CDR3 spans 13 amino acids. Germline CDR1 and CDR2: ENHRY and SYGVKD. The CDR3 spells CATLEGLSSEQYF. The CDR3 DNA follows: TGTGCCACCCTCGAGGGCCTAAGCTCCGAGCAGTACTTC.

The sample holds many counts of this clonotype. The CDR3 DNA reads TGTGCCAGCAGCGCCCCGTCACACGGCGGGGGGACTGAAGCTTTCTTT. This gives the protein CASSAPSHGGGTEAFF. This chain links TRBV7-2 with TRBJ1-1, with D perhaps TRBD1 (5 bases). The germline gives CDR1 SGHTA, CDR2 FQGNSA. V lost 5 bases to trimming and J lost 5 bases, with 21 bases between them. This CDR3 comprises 16 residues.

This clonotype was observed at least ten times. The V call is TRBV12-3 or TRBV12-4, the J call TRBJ1-1, with D possibly TRBD1 on 6 matching bases. CDR3 length: 15 residues. The V end was cut by 7 bases, the J end by 0 bases, with 15 bases between. CDR3 in DNA: TGTGCCAGCACCCAAGTAGGGGGGCTGAACACTGAAGCTTTCTTT. This encodes CASTQVGGLNTEAFF.

The table lists this clonotype with many counts. The V call is TRBV7-2, the J call TRBJ2-3, with 11 bases lining up with TRBD2. Germline CDR1 is SGHTA and CDR2 is FQGNSA. Trimming took 5 bases from V and 3 from J; bases not matched to a gene: 4. The CDR3 contains 15 residues. CDR3 loop: CASSPTSGGTDTQYF. The DNA of the CDR3 is TGTGCCAGCAGCCCTACTAGCGGGGGAACAGATACGCAGTATTTT.

This clonotype has at least ten counts. In nucleotides, the CDR3 is TGTGCCAGCAGGACAGGGTCACCCCTCCACTTT. Translation gives CASRTGSPLHF. The chain is built from TRBV25-1 and TRBJ1-6; 7 positions match TRBD1. CDR1 is MGHDK and CDR2 is SYGVNS in the germline V gene. The CDR3 length is 11 residues. The trim removed 6 bases at V and 10 bases at J, leaving 0 bases unmatched. Using reference TRBV25-1 and TRBJ1-6 for the parts outside the CDR3, the full variable domain is EADIYQTPRYLVIGTGKKITLECSQTMGHDKMYWYQQDPGMELHLIHYSYGVNSTEKGDLSSESTVSRIRTEHFPLTLESARPSHTSQYLCASRTGSPLHFGNGTRLTVT.

In this sample, this clonotype turned up many times. V usage is TRBV7-2 and J usage is TRBJ1-2, with D possibly being TRBD1 (5 bases). In germline, CDR1 is SGHTA, CDR2 FQGNSA. The ends were cut back, 3 bases at V and 4 bases at J, with 15 bases in the middle. CDR3 length: 15 amino acids. CDR3 in DNA: TGTGCCAGCAGCTTTGGACAACCTGTTGGCTATGGCTACACCTTC. Protein: CASSFGQPVGYGYTF.

At least ten counts were recorded for this clonotype. The rearrangement joins TRBV7-8 to TRBJ1-2; the match to TRBD1 covers 11 bases. V shed 0 bases, J shed 8 bases, and the junction held 5 bases outside the gene matches. Germline CDR1 SGHVS, CDR2 FQNEAQ. The CDR3 has 15 amino acids. CDR3 loop: CASSLARGTGGGYTF. The CDR3 DNA is TGTGCCAGCAGCTTAGCGCGCGGGACAGGGGGAGGCTACACCTTC.